The source of this T cell receptor (beta chain) is a study of blood T cells in healthy people across ages. Overall study findings and caveats: Aged donors had fewer naive CD4+ cells and lower diversity than long-lived donors. Calculation of diversity from one million T cells yielded estimates considered to be underestimates.

V dropped 4 bases and J dropped 8; count of bases not matched to a gene: 8. The germline gives CDR1 SGHAT, CDR2 FQNNGV. The CDR3 runs 15 residues. Each sample provided at least 5 micrograms of extracted total RNA. This clonotype has only a few counts. What it recognizes is unknown. Combining a sample-barcoded 5' primer with a J-beta primer mix, a second PCR ran for roughly 7 to 12 cycles. From each sample, at least 2.5 million paired-end reads containing CDR3 were obtained. TCRdb re-derived calls from the 5' RACE reads in MiXCR, one entry per CDR3 protein. The data show approximately 690,000 distinct CDR3 sequences, 40% to 50% seen once.

The origin of this receptor is a man at least 80 years old in good health. The specimen sequenced was blood. The V gene is TRBV11-2, the J gene TRBJ2-1; 10 positions agree with TRBD2. CDR3 protein: CASSSAGGPLDEQFF. CDR3 nucleotides: TGTGCCAGCAGCTCAGCGGGGGGGCCCTTGGATGAGCAGTTCTTC.